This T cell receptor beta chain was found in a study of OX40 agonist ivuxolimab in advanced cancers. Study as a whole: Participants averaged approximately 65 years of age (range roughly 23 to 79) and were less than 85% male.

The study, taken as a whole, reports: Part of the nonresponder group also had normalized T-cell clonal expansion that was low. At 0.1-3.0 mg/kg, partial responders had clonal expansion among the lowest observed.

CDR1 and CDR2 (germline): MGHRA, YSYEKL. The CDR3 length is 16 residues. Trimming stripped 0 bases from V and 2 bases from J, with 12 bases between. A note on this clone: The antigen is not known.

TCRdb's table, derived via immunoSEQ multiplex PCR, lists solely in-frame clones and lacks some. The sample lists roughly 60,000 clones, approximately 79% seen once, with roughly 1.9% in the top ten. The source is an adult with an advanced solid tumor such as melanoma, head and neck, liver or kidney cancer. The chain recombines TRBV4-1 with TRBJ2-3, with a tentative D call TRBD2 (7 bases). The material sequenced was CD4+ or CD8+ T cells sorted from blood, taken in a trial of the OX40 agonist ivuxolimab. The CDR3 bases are TGCGCCAGCAGCCAAGATAGGGGGGGGCTCACAGATACGCAGTATTTT. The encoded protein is CASSQDRGGLTDTQYF.